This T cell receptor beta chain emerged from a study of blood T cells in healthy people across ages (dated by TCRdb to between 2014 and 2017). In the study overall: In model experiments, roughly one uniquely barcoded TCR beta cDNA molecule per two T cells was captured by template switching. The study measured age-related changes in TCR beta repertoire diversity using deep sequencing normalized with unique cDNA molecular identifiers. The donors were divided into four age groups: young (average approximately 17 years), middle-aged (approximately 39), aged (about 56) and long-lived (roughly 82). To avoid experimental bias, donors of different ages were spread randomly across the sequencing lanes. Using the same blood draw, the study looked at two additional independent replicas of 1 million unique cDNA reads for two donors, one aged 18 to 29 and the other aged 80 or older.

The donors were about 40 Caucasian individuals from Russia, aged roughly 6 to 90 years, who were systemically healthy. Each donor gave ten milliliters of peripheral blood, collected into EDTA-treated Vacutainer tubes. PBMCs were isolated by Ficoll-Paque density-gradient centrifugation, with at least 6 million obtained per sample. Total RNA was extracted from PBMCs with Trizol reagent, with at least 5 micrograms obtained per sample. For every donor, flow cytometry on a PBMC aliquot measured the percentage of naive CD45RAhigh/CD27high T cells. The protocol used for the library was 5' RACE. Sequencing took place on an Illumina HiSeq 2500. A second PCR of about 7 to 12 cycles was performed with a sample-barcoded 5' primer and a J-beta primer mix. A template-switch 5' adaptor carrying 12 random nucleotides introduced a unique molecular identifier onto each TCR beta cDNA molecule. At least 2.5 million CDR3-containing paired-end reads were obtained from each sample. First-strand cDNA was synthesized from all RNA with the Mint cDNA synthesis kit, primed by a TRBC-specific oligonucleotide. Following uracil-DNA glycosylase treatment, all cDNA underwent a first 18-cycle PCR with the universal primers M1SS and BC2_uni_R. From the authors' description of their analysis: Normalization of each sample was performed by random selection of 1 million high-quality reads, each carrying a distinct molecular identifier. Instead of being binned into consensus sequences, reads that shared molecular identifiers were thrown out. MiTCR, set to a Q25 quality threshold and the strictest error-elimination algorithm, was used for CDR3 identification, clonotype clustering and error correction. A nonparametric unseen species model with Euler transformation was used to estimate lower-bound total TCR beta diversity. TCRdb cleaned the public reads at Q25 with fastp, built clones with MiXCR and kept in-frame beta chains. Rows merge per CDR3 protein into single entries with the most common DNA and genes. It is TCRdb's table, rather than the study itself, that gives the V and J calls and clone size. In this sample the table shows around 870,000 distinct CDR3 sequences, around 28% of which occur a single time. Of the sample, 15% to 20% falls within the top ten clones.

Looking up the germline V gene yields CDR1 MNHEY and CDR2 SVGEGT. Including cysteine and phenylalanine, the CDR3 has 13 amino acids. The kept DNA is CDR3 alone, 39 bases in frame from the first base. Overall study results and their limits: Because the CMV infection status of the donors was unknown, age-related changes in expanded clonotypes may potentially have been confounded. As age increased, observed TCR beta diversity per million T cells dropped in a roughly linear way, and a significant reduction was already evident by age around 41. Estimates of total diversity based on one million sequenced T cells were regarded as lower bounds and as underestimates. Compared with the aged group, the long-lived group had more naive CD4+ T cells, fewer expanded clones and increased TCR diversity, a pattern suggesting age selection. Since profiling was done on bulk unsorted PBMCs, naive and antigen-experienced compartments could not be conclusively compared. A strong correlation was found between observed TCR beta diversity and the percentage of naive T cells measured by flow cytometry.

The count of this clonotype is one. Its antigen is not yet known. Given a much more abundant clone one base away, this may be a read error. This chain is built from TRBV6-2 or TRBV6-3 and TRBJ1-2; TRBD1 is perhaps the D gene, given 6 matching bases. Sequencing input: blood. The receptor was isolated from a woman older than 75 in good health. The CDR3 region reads CASSPGERYGCTF. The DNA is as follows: TGTGCCAGCAGTCCAGGGGAGCGGTATGGCTGCACCTTC.